This T cell receptor (beta chain) is from a study of CD8 T cells in Susac syndrome. The controls were healthy donors who were matched for age and sex. With random hexamers, roughly 0.45 to 1 ug RNA was reverse transcribed. TCR beta CDR3 was amplified by immunoSEQ multiplex PCR. This amplification extended across 54 Vbeta and 13 Jbeta segments. TCRdb re-called the immunoSEQ multiplex PCR reads with MiXCR, one entry per CDR3 protein. The sample holds around 130,000 distinct CDR3 sequences, about 93% seen once. This CDR3 is 14 amino acids long. Trimming stripped 4 bases from V and 3 bases from J, with 16 bases between. Germline V gives CDR1 SQVTM, CDR2 ANQGSEA.

This sequence originates from a human donor in good health. Sequences were obtained from CD4+ T cells from PBMCs. V is TRBV29-1 and J is TRBJ2-7; perhaps TRBD2 as D (5 bases). CDR3 loop: CSVGESGPSYEQYF. DNA for the CDR3: TGCAGCGTTGGGGAAAGCGGCCCTAGCTACGAGCAGTACTTC.